These 6 T cell receptor beta chains were sequenced from one sample in a study of Tregs in tolerant kidney transplant recipients. No antigen has been assigned to these receptors. Profiled with immunoSEQ multiplex PCR; TCRdb holds only in-frame clones, not every one. This listing includes about 2,600 clones. FACS sorting followed an approximately 6-day coculture of CFSE-labeled recipient PBMCs with irradiated graft donor PBMCs. This specimen consisted of CD8+ T cells from blood cultured with allogeneic cells, obtained before the transplant. The receptors shown here come from a human patient who received a combined kidney and bone marrow transplant.

This clone is classed as medium-sized (0.01 to 0.1%) by frequency. The DNA read from the CDR3 is TGTGCCAGCAGCCGAGCGACCACAGATACG. Translation gives CASSRATTDT. The whole CDR3 sequence reads CASSRATTDTQYF. The chain combines TRBV14 with TRBJ2-3; D gene unclear. The CDR3 is cut off 3 residues early in the read; its end comes from the germline J gene. The length of the CDR3 is 13 residues. V lost 4 bases, J lost 2 bases, and 7 bases lay in between. Per germline, CDR1 SGHDN and CDR2 FVKESK.

A remark on this clone: The read gets to within 3 residues of the CDR3 end, and the germline J gene fills in the rest. The V and J genes are TRBV10-1 and TRBJ2-1, with a weak D call TRBD1 (6 bases). In germline, CDR1 is WNHNN, CDR2 SYGVQD (reference sequence). The CDR3 spans 15 residues. V was pared by 3 bases and J by 0 bases, with 9 bases between. CDR3 region: CASSEGGSSYNEQFF. The part of the CDR3 DNA that was read is TGCGCCAGCAGTGAAGGGGGTAGCTCCTACAATGAG.

With respect to this clone: The CDR3 end lies 3 residues beyond the end of the read and is filled in from the germline J gene. The genes are TRBV5-1 and TRBJ2-5; 10 bases fit TRBD1. From germline, CDR1 is SGHRS and CDR2 YFSETQ. CDR3 length: 17 amino acids. Trimming at V came to 2 bases and at J to 3 bases, leaving 10 bases not matched to a gene. The DNA read from the CDR3 is TGCGCCAGCAGCTTTCCGGGACAGGGGATTCTAAAAGAGACC. Protein product: CASSFPGQGILKET. The CDR3 reads in full as CASSFPGQGILKETQYF.

Considering frequency, this clone is medium-sized. The read halts 3 residues ahead of the CDR3 end, with the missing end drawn from the germline J gene. The chain joins TRBV10-3 to TRBJ1-2; D may be TRBD1 (5 bases). The CDR3 loop spans 12 amino acids. Germline V gene data show CDR1 as ENHRY and CDR2 as SYGVKD. CDR3 DNA (partial): TGTGCCATCAGTGAAGGGGTTTACGGC. Its protein product is CAISEGVYG. The CDR3 in full is CAISEGVYGYTF.

Turning to this clone: The sequence runs out 3 residues before the end of the CDR3; the remainder is reconstructed from the germline J gene. The chain uses TRBV20-1 and TRBJ1-1; D ambiguous. The V gene lost 5 bases and the J gene lost 4 bases, with 17 bases spanning the gap. This CDR3 has 14 amino acids. Germline V gene data show CDR1 as DFQATT and CDR2 as SNEGSKA (reference sequence). The sequenced CDR3 bases are TGCAGTGCTTGCCGTAAACCGGTTGGCACTGAA. Amino acids: CSACRKPVGTE. The entire CDR3 sequence reads CSACRKPVGTEAFF.

In the case of this clone: The read terminates 3 residues ahead of where the CDR3 ends, so the germline J gene completes it. This rearrangement joins TRBV2 to TRBJ2-7; D remains ambiguous. V was trimmed by 4 bases and J by 6 bases, leaving 4 bases between them. Germline V lookup: CDR1 SNHLY, CDR2 FYNNEI. The CDR3 runs 10 residues. The CDR3 bases that were read are TGTGCCAGCAGTGGAGGCGAG. The encoded protein is CASSGGE. The full CDR3 is CASSGGEQYF.